This TCR beta chain came from a study of T cell responses to AZD1222 COVID-19 vaccine. This clone appeared a few times. Antigen: not known. Findings and limits, study-wide: White British donors predominated, females outnumbered males, and clonal diversity was possibly underestimated.

This table comes from immunoSEQ multiplex PCR, and its TCRdb copy is limited to in-frame clones, with some not included. Here the sample spans about 80,000 clones, roughly 90% being singletons. The germline V gene encodes CDR1 MNHEY and CDR2 SVGAGI. V dropped 3 bases and J dropped 8; count of bases not matched to a gene: 13. The CDR3 extends over 16 amino acids. The source material was peripheral blood, sampled 28 days after the second AZD1222 dose. The rearrangement links TRBV6-5 to TRBJ1-2; the match to TRBD1 covers 9 bases. This clonotype was sampled from an adult who received the AZD1222 COVID-19 vaccine. CDR3 residues: CASSYNSGQGTAGYTF. CDR3 DNA: TGTGCCAGCAGTTATAACTCGGGACAGGGAACCGCGGGCTACACCTTC.